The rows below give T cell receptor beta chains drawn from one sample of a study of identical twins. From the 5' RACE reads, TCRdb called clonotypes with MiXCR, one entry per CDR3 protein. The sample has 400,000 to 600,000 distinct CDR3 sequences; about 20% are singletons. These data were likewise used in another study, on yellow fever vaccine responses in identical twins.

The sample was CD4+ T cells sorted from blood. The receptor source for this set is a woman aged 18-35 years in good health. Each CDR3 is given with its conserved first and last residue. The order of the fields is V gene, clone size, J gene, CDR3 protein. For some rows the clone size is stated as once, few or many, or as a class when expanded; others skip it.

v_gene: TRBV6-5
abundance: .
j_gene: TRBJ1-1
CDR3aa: CASSYKYGGMNTEAFF

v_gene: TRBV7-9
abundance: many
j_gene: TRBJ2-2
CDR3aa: CASSLEWNTGELFF

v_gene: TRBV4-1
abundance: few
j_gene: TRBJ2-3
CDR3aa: CASSQEWLASGTRTDTQYF

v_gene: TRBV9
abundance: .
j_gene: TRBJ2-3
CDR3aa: CASSAGGLAVDTQYF

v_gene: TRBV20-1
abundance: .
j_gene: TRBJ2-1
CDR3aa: CSAGGAAPFPNEQFF

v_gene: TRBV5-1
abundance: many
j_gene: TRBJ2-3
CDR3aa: CASSLGQITDTQYF

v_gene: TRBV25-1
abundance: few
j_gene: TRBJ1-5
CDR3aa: CASSDSTGGTNQPQHF

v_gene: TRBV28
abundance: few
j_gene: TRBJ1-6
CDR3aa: CASRIPGGLNSPLHF

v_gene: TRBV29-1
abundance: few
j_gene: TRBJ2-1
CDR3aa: CVHSGGDREQFF

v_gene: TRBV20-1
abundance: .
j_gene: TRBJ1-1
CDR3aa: CSARDQYVEAFF

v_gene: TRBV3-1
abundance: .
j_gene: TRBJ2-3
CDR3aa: CASSQEFGGGGDTQYF

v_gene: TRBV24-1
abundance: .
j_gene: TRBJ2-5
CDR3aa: CATSAARGHQETQYF

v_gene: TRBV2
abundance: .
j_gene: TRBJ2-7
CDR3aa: CASRGVSLRSYEQYF

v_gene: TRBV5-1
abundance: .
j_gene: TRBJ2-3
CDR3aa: CASSLPGLAGTTDTQYF

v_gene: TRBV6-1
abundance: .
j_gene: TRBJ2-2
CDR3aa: CASSRLAGDSGELFF

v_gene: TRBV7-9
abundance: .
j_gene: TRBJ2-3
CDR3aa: CASSLSGKDTDTQYF

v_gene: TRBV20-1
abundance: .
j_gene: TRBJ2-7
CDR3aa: CSARANLAGGGYEQYF